This TCR beta chain was recorded in a study of blood T cell repertoires in COVID-19. Study context: PBMCs, B-cell-depleted T cells, or T cells provided the cDNA or gDNA that made up the material.

This clone occurred once. Deletions cut 3 bases from V and 4 bases from J, with 17 bases between. Germline V gives CDR1 GTSNPN, CDR2 SVGIG (reference sequence). The length of the CDR3 is 15 residues. Here immunoSEQ multiplex PCR was the method, and the copy in TCRdb shows in-frame clones only, minus some. The table includes fewer than 250,000 clones, 89% detected once. The TCR was taken from a man aged 60 to 69 who had recovered from COVID-19. Sequenced sample: peripheral blood. V gene TRBV30 combines with J gene TRBJ2-3; maybe TRBD2 (6 bases). CDR3 protein: CAWRLWAGIADTQYF. The CDR3 DNA reads as TGTGCCTGGAGATTATGGGCGGGAATAGCAGATACGCAGTATTTT.